The rows below give T cell receptor beta chains drawn from one sample of a study of cytomegalovirus exposure and HLA in healthy donors. Produced via immunoSEQ multiplex PCR; TCRdb's table is partial and in-frame only. The sample spans about 160,000 clones; the ten largest clones claim 2% to 2.5%. Sequencing was carried out using PBMCs. The receptors come from a man aged 25-45 years in good health and CMV-seronegative. Each CDR3 is given with its conserved first and last residue. The D gene is left open where the match is weak.

V gene	D gene	J gene	CDR3 protein	CDR3 DNA
TRBV6-5	.	TRBJ2-5	CASRRFQGGETQYF	TGTGCCAGCAGACGATTCCAGGGGGGAGAGACCCAGTACTTC
TRBV2	TRBD1	TRBJ2-7	CASRANHGDRAYEQYF	TGTGCCAGCCGGGCTAACCACGGGGACAGAGCCTACGAGCAGTACTTC
TRBV4-2	TRBD2	TRBJ2-5	CASSQETAGGGRETQYF	TGTGCCAGCAGCCAAGAAACGGCGGGAGGGGGACGGGAGACCCAGTACTTC
TRBV5-6	TRBD1	TRBJ2-7	CASSLAGGYSYEQYF	TGTGCCAGCAGCTTGGCAGGGGGCTACTCCTACGAGCAGTACTTC
TRBV11-1	.	TRBJ1-1	CASSPHTGFSATEAFF	TGTGCCAGCAGCCCCCATACCGGGTTCTCCGCCACTGAAGCTTTCTTT
TRBV11-1	.	TRBJ1-1	CASSLDRRRNTEAFF	TGTGCCAGCAGCTTAGACAGGCGCAGGAACACTGAAGCTTTCTTT
TRBV5-1	TRBD1	TRBJ2-2	CASSLPDRGQVGELFF	TGCGCCAGCAGCCTGCCGGACAGGGGGCAGGTCGGGGAGCTGTTTTTT
TRBV6-5	.	TRBJ1-2	CASSYSTGSAYGYTF	TGTGCCAGCAGTTACTCTACAGGGTCGGCCTATGGCTACACCTTC
TRBV19	.	TRBJ1-1	CASIGRVVRAEAFF	TGTGCCAGTATTGGCAGGGTTGTAAGGGCTGAAGCTTTCTTT
TRBV6-1	TRBD1	TRBJ2-7	CASRGAGTGLNEQYF	TGTGCCAGCAGAGGCGCCGGGACAGGGTTGAACGAGCAGTACTTC
TRBV6-5	.	TRBJ1-2	CASRAPGVYGYTF	TGTGCCAGCAGGGCACCCGGGGTTTATGGCTACACCTTC
TRBV7-9	TRBD2	TRBJ2-5	CASSSSGVQETQYF	TGTGCCAGCAGCTCTAGCGGGGTTCAAGAGACCCAGTACTTC
TRBV28	TRBD2	TRBJ2-5	CASQTSGFETQYF	TGTGCCAGCCAGACTAGCGGGTTTGAGACCCAGTACTTC